The clone carrying this T cell receptor (beta chain) was seen only once. The data belong to a study of T cells in Graves' hyperthyroidism and ophthalmopathy. RNA transcripts served as the template for amplifying TCR beta CDR3 regions. First-round RT-PCR targeting the TCR CDR3 was performed with the HTBI primer set. MiXCR, applied by TCRdb to the multiplex PCR reads, yields one record per CDR3 protein. The table includes around 490,000 distinct CDR3 sequences, about 20% detected once. Germline V gives CDR1 SGHTA, CDR2 FQGNSA. There are 16 residues in the CDR3. Trimming removed 1 base from V and 1 base from J; junction bases left unmatched: 5.

This TCR derives from a man aged 35 to 55 with Graves' ophthalmopathy. The sample taken for sequencing was blood. The chain couples TRBV7-2 to TRBJ2-3; TRBD1 matches 7 bases. In DNA, the CDR3 is TGTGCCAGCAGCTTAGAGACAGGGCGACGCACAGATACGCAGTATTTT. It translates to CASSLETGRRTDTQYF.